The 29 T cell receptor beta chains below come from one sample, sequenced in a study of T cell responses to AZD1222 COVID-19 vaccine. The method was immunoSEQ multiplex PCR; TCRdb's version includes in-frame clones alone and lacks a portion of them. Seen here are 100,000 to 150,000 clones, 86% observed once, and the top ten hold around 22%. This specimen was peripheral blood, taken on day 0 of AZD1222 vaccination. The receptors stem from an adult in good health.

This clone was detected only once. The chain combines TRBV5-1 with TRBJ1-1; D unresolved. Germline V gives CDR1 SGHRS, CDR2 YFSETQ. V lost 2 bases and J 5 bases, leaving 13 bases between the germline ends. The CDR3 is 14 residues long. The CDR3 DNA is TGCGCCAGCAGCTTCCGGGAGCGAATAACTGAAGCTTTCTTT. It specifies CASSFRERITEAFF.

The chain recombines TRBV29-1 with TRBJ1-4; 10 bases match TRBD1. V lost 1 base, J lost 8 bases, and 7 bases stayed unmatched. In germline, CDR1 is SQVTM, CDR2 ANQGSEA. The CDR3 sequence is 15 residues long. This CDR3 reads CSVEARDRGNEKLFF. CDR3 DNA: TGCAGCGTTGAAGCGCGGGACAGGGGAAACGAAAAACTGTTTTTT.

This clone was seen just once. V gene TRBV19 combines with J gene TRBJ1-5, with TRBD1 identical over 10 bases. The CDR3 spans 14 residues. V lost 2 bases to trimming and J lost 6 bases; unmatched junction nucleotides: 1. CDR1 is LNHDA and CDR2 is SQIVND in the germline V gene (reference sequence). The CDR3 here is CASSIRDRGQPQHF. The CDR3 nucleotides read TGTGCCAGTAGTATAAGGGACAGGGGTCAGCCCCAGCATTTT. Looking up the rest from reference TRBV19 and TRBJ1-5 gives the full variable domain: DGGITQSPKYLFRKEGQNVTLSCEQNLNHDAMYWYRQDPGQGLRLIYYSQIVNDFQKGDIAEGYSVSREKKESFPLTVTSAQKNPTAFYLCASSIRDRGQPQHFGDGTRLSIL.

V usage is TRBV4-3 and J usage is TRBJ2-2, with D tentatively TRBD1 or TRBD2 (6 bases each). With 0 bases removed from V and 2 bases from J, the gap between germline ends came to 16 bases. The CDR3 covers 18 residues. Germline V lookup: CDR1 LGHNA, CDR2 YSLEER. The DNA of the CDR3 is TGCGCCAGCAGCCAAGATGGGGGGCGGACATTCAACACCGGGGAGCTGTTTTTT. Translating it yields CASSQDGGRTFNTGELFF.

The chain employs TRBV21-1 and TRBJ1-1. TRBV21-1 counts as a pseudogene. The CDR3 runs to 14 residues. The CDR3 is CASSKGGWNTEAFF. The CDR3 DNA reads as TGTGCCAGCAGCAAAGGAGGGTGGAACACTGAAGCTTTCTTT.

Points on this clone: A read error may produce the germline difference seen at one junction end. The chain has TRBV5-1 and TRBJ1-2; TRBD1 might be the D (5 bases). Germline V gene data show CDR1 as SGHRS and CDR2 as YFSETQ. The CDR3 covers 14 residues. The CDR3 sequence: CASSLSGSNNGYTF. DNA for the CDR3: TGCGCCAGCAGCTTGTCAGGGAGTAACAATGGCTACACCTTC.

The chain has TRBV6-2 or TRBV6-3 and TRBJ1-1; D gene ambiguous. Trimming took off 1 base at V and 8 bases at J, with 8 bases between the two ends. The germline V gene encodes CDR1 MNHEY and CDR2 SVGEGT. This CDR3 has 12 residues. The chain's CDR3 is CASSYLREEAFF. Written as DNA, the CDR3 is TGTGCCAGCAGTTACTTACGGGAGGAAGCTTTCTTT.

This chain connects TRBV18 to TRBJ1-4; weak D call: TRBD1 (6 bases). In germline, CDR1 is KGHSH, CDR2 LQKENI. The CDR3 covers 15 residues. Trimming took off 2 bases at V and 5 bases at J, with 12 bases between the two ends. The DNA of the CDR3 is TGTGCCAGCTCACCAGTTGGACAGATAAATGAAAAACTGTTTTTT. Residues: CASSPVGQINEKLFF.

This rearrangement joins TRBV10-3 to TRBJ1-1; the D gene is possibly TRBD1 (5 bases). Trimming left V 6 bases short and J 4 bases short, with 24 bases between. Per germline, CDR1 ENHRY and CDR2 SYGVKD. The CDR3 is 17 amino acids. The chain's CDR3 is CAIREEQGMGGGTEAFF. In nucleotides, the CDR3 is TGTGCCATCAGAGAAGAGCAGGGAATGGGCGGGGGCACTGAAGCTTTCTTT.

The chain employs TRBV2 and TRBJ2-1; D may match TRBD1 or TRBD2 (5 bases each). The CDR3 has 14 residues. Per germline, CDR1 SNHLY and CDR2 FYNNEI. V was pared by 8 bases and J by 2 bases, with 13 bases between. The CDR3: CASPRDGTYNEQFF. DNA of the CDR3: TGTGCCAGCCCCCGGGACGGCACCTACAATGAGCAGTTCTTC.

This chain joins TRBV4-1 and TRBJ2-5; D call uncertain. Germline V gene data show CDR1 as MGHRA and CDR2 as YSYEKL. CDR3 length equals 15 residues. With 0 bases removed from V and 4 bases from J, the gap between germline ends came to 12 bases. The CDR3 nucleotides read TGCGCCAGCAGCCAAGATTGGGGAAGTAGAGAGACCCAGTACTTC. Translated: CASSQDWGSRETQYF.

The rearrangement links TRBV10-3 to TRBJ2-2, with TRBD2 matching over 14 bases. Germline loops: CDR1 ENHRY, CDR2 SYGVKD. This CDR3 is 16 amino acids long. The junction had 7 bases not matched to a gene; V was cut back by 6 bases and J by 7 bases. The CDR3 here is CAISMGLAGVSGELFF. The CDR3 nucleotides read TGTGCCATCAGCATGGGACTAGCGGGGGTCAGCGGGGAGCTGTTTTTT.

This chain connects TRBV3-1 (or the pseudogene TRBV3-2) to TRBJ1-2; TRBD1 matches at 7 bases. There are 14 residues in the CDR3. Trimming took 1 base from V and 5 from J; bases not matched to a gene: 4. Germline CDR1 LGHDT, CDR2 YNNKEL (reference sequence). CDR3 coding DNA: TGTGCCAGCAGCCAAGCCGGGACAGCTTATGGCTACACCTTC. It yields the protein CASSQAGTAYGYTF.

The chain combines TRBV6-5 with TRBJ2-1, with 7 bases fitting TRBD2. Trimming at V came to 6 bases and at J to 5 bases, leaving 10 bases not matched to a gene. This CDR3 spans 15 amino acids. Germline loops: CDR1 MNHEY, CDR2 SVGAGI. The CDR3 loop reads CASSKGSSGDNEQFF. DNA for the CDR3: TGTGCCAGCAGCAAGGGGTCTAGCGGTGACAATGAGCAGTTCTTC.

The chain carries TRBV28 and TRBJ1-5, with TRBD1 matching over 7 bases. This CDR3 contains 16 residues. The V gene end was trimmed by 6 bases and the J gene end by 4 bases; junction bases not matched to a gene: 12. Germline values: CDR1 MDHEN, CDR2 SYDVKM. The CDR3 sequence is CASRYLVGTENQPQHF. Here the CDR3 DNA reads TGTGCCAGCAGGTATCTCGTGGGGACAGAGAATCAGCCCCAGCATTTT.

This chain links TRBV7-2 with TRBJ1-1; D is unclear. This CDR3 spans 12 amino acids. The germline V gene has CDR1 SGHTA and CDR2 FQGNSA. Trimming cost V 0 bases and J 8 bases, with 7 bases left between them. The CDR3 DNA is TGTGCCAGCAGCTTAGCTCGCTTCGAAGCTTTCTTT. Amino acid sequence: CASSLARFEAFF.

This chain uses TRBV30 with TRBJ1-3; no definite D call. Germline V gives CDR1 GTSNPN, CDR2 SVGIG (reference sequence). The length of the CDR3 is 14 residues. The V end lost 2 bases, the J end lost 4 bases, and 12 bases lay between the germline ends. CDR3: CAWSPLLGGNTIYF. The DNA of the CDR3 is TGTGCCTGGAGTCCCCTCTTGGGGGGAAACACCATATATTTT. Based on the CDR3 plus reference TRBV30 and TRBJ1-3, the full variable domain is SQTIHQWPATLVQPVGSPLSLECTVEGTSNPNLYWYRQAAGRGLQLLFYSVGIGQISSEVPQNLSASRPQDRQFILSSKKLLLSDSGFYLCAWSPLLGGNTIYFGEGSWLTVV.

The CDR3 is CASSRYPRGQGVLYEQYF. In DNA, the CDR3 is TGTGCCAGCAGTCGTTACCCCCGTGGGCAAGGCGTTCTATACGAGCAGTACTTC. This sequence joins TRBV7-9 and TRBJ2-7; D unresolved. V lost 6 bases and J 4 bases, leaving 28 bases between the germline ends. CDR3 size: 18 residues. Germline V gene sequence: CDR1 SEHNR, CDR2 FQNEAQ (reference sequence).

The CDR3 DNA sequence: TGTGCCAGTAGTTTGACCCAGGGGGGAGCTAGTTCACCCCTCCACTTT. Amino acids: CASSLTQGGASSPLHF. The rearrangement links TRBV19 to TRBJ1-6; 7 bases fit TRBD1. Germline values: CDR1 LNHDA, CDR2 SQIVND (reference sequence). J was trimmed by 9 bases and V by 5 bases; bases with no gene match: 13. This CDR3 contains 16 residues.

The CDR3: CASTDARRGGETQYF. The CDR3 nucleotides read TGTGCCAGCACAGACGCTCGTCGGGGGGGCGAGACCCAGTACTTC. J is TRBJ2-5 and V is TRBV6-5, with TRBD2 matching 8 bases. CDR1 is MNHEY, CDR2 SVGAGI, per germline. After removal of 7 bases from V and 5 bases from J, the junction contained 12 bases not matched to a gene. CDR3 length: 15 amino acids.

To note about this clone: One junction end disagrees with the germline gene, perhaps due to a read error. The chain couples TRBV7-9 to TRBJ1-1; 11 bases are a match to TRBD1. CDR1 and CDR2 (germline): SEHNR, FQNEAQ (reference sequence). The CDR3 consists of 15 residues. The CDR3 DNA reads TGTGCCAGCAGCCTAGCAGGGACAGGGGGAACTGAAGCTTTCTTT. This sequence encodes CASSLAGTGGTEAFF. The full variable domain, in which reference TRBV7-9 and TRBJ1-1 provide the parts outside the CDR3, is DTGVSQNPRHKITKRGQNVTFRCDPISEHNRLYWYRQTLGQGPEFLTYFQNEAQLEKSRLLSDRFSAERPKGSFSTLEIQRTEQGDSAMYLCASSLAGTGGTEAFFGQGTRLTVV.

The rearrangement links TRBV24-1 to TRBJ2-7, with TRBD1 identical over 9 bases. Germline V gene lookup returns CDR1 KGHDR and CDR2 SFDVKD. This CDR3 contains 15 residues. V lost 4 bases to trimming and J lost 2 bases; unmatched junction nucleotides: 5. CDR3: CATSDPRTGAYEQYF. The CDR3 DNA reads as TGTGCCACCAGTGACCCGCGGACAGGGGCCTACGAGCAGTACTTC.

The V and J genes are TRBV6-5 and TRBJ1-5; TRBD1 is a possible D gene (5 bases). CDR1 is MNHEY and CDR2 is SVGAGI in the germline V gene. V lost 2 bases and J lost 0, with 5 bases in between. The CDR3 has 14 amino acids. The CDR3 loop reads CASSYDSSNQPQHF. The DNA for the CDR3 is TGTGCCAGCAGTTACGACAGTAGCAATCAGCCCCAGCATTTT.

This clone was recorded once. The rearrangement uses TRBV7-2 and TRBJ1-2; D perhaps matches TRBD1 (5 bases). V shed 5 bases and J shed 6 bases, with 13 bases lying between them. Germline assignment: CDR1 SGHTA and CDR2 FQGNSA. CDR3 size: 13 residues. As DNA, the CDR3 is TGTGCCAGCAGCCTAGGACATGCTAATGGCTACACCTTC. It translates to CASSLGHANGYTF.

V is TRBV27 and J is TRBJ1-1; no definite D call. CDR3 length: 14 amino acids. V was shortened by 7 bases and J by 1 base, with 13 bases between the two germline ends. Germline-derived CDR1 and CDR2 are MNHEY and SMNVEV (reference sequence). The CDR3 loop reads CASTGVSKNTEAFF. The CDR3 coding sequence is TGTGCCAGCACCGGGGTTTCTAAGAACACTGAAGCTTTCTTT.

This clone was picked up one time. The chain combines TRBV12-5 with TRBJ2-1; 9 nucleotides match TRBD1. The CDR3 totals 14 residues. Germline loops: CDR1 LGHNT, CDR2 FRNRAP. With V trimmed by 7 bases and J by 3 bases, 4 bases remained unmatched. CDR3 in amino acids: CASVPGQGYNEQFF. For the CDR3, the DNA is TGTGCTAGTGTCCCGGGACAGGGCTACAATGAGCAGTTCTTC.

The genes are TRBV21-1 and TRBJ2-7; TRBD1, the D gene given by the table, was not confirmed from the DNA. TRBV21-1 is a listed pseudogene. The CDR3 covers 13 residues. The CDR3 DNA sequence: TGTGCCAGCAGCTGGGACAGGGCCTACGAGCAGTACTTC. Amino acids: CASSWDRAYEQYF.

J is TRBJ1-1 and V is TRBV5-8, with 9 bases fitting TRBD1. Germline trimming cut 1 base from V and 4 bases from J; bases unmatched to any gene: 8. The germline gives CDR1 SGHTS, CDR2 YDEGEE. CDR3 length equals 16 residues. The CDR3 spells CASSLRRTGGGTEAFF. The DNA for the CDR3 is TGTGCCAGCAGCTTGCGGAGAACAGGGGGCGGCACTGAAGCTTTCTTT.

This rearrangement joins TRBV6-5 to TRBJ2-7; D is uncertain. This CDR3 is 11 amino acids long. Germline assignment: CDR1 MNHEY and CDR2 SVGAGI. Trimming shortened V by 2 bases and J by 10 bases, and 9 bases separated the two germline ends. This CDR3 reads CASSYGWGQYF. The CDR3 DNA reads TGTGCCAGCAGTTACGGCTGGGGTCAGTACTTC.